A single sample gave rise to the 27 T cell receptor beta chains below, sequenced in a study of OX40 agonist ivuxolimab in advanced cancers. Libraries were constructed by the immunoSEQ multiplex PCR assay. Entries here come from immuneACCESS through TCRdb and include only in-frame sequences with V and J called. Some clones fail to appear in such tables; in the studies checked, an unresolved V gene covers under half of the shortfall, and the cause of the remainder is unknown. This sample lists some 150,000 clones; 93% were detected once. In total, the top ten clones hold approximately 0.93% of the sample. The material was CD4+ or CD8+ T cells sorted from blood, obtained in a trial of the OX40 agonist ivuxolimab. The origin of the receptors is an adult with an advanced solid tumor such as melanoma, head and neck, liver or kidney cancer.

The CDR3: CAWSVGRKETQYF. As DNA, the CDR3 is TGTGCCTGGAGTGTTGGCAGGAAAGAGACCCAGTACTTC. This rearrangement joins TRBV30 to TRBJ2-5; no firm D call. This CDR3 contains 13 residues. Per germline, CDR1 GTSNPN and CDR2 SVGIG (reference sequence). V lost 0 bases, J lost 3 bases, and 8 bases lay in between. The variable domain in full, with the rest retrieved from reference TRBV30 and TRBJ2-5, is SQTIHQWPATLVQPVGSPLSLECTVEGTSNPNLYWYRQAAGRGLQLLFYSVGIGQISSEVPQNLSASRPQDRQFILSSKKLLLSDSGFYLCAWSVGRKETQYFGPGTRLLVL.

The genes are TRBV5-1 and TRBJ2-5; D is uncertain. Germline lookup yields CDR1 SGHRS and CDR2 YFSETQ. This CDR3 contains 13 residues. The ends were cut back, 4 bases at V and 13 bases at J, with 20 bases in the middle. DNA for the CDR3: TGCGCCAGCAGCGAGTTTAGTCCCGCCGCCGGGTACTTC. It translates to CASSEFSPAAGYF.

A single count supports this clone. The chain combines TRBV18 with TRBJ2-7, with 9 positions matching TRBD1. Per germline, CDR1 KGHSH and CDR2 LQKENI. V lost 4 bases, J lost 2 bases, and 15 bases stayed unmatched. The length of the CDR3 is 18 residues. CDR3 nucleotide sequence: TGTGCCAGCTCACGCCCGGGACAGGGTTCACCAGCCCCCTACGAGCAGTACTTC. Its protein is CASSRPGQGSPAPYEQYF.

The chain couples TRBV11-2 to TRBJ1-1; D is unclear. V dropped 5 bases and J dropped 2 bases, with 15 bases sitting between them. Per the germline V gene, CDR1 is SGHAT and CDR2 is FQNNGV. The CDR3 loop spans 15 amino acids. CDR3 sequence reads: CASSPTVGINTEAFF. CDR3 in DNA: TGTGCCAGCAGCCCAACCGTTGGGATCAACACTGAAGCTTTCTTT.

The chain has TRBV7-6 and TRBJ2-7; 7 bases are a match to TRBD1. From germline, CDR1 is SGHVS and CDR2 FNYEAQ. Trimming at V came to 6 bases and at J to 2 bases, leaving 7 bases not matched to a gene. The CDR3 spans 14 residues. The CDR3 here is CASSSRQGAYEQYF. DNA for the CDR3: TGTGCCAGCAGTTCACGACAGGGAGCCTACGAGCAGTACTTC.

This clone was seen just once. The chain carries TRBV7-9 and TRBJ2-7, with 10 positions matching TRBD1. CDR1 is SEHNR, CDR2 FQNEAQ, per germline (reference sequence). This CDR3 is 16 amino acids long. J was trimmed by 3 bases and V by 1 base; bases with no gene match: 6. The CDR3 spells CASSLDGQGGFYEQYF. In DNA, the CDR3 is TGTGCCAGCAGCTTAGATGGACAGGGGGGTTTCTACGAGCAGTACTTC.

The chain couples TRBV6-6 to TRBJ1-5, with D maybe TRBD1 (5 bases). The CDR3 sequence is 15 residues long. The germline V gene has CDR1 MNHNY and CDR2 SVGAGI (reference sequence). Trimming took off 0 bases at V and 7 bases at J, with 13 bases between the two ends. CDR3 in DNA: TGTGCCAGCAGTTACTCGACGGGGGGTGGCCAGCCCCAGCATTTT. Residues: CASSYSTGGGQPQHF.

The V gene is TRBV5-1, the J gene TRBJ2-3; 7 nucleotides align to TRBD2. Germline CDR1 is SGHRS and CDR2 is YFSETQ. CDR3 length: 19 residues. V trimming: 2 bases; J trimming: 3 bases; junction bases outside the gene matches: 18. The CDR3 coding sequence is TGCGCCAGCAGCTTAGGGACTAATGTACCCCGTGGTTGGACAGATACGCAGTATTTT. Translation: CASSLGTNVPRGWTDTQYF.

The CDR3, as DNA: TGTGCCAGCAGTTACCTGACTAGCGGGAACAATGAGCAGTTCTTC. Protein: CASSYLTSGNNEQFF. J is TRBJ2-1 and V is TRBV6-5; 11 bases match TRBD2. V trimming: 2 bases; J trimming: 5 bases; junction bases outside the gene matches: 2. CDR3 length: 15 amino acids. Germline CDR1 and CDR2: MNHEY and SVGAGI.

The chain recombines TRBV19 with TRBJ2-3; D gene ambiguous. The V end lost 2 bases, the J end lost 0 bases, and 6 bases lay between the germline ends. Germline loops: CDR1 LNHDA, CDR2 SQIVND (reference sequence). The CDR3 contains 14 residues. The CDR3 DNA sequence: TGTGCCAGTAGTATACGTACGAGCACAGATACGCAGTATTTT. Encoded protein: CASSIRTSTDTQYF.

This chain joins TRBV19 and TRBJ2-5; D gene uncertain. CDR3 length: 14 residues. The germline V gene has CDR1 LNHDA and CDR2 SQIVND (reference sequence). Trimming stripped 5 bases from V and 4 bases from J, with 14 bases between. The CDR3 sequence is CASSFSDYGETQYF. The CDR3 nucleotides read TGTGCCAGTAGTTTCTCGGATTATGGAGAGACCCAGTACTTC.

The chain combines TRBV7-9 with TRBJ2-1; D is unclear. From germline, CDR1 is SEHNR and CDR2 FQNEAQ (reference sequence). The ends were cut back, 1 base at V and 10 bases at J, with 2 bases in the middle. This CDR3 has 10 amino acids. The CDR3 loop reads CASSLVEQFF. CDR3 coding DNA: TGTGCCAGCAGCTTAGTCGAGCAGTTCTTC. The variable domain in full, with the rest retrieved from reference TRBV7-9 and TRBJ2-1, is DTGVSQNPRHKITKRGQNVTFRCDPISEHNRLYWYRQTLGQGPEFLTYFQNEAQLEKSRLLSDRFSAERPKGSFSTLEIQRTEQGDSAMYLCASSLVEQFFGPGTRLTVL.

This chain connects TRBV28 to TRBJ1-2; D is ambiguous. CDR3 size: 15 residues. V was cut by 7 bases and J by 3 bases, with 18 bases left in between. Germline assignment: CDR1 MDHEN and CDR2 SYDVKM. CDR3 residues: CASTPTPERYYGYTF. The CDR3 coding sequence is TGTGCCAGCACCCCAACTCCCGAGCGTTACTATGGCTACACCTTC.

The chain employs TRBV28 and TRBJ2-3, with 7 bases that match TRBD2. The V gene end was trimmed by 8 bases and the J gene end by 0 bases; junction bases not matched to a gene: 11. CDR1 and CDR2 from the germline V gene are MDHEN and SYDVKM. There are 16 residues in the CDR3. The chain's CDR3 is CASPGRGGSSTDTQYF. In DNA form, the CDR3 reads TGTGCCAGCCCTGGGAGGGGCGGGTCTAGCACAGATACGCAGTATTTT. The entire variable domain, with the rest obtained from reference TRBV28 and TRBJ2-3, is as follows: DVKVTQSSRYLVKRTGEKVFLECVQDMDHENMFWYRQDPGLGLRLIYFSYDVKMKEKGDIPEGYSVSREKKERFSLILESASTNQTSMYLCASPGRGGSSTDTQYFGPGTRLTVL.

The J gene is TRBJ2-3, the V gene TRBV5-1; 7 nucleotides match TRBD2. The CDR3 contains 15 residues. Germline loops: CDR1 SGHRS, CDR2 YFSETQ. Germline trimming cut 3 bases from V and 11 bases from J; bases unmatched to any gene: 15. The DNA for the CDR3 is TGCGCCAGCAGCTCCGTCGGACTAGGGCCCAGGATGCAGTATTTT. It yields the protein CASSSVGLGPRMQYF.

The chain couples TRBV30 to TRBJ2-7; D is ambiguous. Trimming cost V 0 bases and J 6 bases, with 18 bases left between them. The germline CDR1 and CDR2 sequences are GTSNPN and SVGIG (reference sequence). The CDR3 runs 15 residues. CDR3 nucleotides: TGTGCCTGGAGTGTAGCCGCCAGCCGAACTTCCGAGCAGTACTTC. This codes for CAWSVAASRTSEQYF.

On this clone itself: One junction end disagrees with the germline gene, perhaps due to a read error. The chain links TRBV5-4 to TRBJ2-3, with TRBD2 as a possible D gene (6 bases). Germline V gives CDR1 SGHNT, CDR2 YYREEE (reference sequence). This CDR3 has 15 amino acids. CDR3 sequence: CASSGLRGSRRYAVF. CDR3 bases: TGTGCCAGCAGCGGACTCCGGGGGAGCAGGAGATACGCAGTATTT.

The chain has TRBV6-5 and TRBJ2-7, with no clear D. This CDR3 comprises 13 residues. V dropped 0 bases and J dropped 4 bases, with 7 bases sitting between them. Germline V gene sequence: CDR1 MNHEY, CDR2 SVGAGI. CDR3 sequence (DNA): TGTGCCAGCAGTTACTCGACTCAATACGAGCAGTACTTC. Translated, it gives CASSYSTQYEQYF.

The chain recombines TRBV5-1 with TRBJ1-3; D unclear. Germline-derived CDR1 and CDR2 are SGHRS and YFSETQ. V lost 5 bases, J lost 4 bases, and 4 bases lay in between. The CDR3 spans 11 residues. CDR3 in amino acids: CASSMGNTIYF. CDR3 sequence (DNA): TGCGCCAGCAGTATGGGAAACACCATATATTTT.

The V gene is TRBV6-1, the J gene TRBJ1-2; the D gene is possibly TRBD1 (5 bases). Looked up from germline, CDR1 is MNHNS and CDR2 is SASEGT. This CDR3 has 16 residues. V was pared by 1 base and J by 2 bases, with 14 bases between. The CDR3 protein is CASSEVVAGRNYGYTF. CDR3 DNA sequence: TGTGCCAGCAGTGAAGTAGTGGCAGGGAGGAACTATGGCTACACCTTC.

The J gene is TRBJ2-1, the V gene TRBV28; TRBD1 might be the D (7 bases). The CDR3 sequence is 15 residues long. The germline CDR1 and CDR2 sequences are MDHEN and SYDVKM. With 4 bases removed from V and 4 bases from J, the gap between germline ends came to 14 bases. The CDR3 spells CASSSQGEEYNEQFF. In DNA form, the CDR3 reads TGTGCCAGCAGTTCCCAGGGGGAGGAATACAATGAGCAGTTCTTC.

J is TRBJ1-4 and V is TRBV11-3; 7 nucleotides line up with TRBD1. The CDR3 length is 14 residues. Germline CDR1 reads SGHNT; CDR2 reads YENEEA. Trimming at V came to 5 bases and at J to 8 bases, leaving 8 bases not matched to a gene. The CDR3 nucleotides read TGTGCCAGCAGCCGAGGGGGCGCAGGGGAAAAACTGTTTTTT. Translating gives CASSRGGAGEKLFF.

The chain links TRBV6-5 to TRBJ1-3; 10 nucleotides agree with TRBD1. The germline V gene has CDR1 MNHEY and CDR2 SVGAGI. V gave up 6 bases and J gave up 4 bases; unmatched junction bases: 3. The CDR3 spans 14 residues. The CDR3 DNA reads TGTGCCAGCAGCCTGGGACAGGGGGGAAACACCATATATTTT. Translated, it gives CASSLGQGGNTIYF.

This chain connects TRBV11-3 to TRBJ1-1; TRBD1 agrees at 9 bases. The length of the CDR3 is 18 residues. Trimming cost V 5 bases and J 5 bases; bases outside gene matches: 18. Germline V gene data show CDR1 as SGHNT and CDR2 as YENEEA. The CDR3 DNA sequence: TGTGCCAGCAGCCCTAACCCCTTACAGGGGGCGAATCGTACTGAAGCTTTCTTT. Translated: CASSPNPLQGANRTEAFF.

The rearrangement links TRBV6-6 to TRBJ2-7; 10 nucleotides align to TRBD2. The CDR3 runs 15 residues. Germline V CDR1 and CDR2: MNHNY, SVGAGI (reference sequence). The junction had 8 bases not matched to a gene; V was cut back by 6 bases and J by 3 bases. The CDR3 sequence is CASSSGTSEVYEQYF. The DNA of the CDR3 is TGTGCCAGCAGCTCCGGGACTAGCGAAGTCTACGAGCAGTACTTC.

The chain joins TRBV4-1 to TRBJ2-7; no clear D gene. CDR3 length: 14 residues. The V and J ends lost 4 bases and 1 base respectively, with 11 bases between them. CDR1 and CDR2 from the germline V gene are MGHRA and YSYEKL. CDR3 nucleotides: TGCGCCAGCAGCCCGAGAACTGCTTCCTACGAGCAGTACTTC. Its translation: CASSPRTASYEQYF.

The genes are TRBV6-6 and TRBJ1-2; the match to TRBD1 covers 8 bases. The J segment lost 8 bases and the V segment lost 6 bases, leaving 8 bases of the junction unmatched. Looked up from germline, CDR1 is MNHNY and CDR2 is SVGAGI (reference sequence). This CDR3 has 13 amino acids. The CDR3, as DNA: TGTGCCAGCAGCTTACAGGGGGAAGGCGGCTACACCTTC. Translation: CASSLQGEGGYTF.